The 2 T cell receptor beta chains below were found in one sample sequenced in a study of cytomegalovirus exposure and HLA in healthy donors (TCRdb year 2017). Receptors were amplified or captured by the immunoSEQ multiplex PCR assay. The multiplex PCR relied on a mix of 60 forward primers for TCR Vbeta segments and 13 reverse primers for TCR Jbeta segments. TCRdb carries this immuneACCESS record with in-frame sequences only. Its versions omit some clonotypes, under half of them owing to an unresolved V gene in the studies checked, with the rest unexplained. This sample holds 90,000 to 150,000 clones; 65% to 80% were observed only once. The ten most abundant clones make up approximately 11% of the sample. Material: PBMCs. These receptors came from a man aged 40-49 years in good health and CMV-seropositive.

This clone appeared once. This chain connects TRBV7-9 to TRBJ2-5; the D gene is possibly TRBD1 (6 bases). The CDR3 has 13 amino acids. With 6 bases removed from V and 3 bases from J, the gap between germline ends came to 11 bases. The germline V gene encodes CDR1 SEHNR and CDR2 FQNEAQ (reference sequence). The CDR3 protein is CASRSGVEETQYF. CDR3 DNA: TGTGCCAGCAGATCAGGGGTCGAAGAGACCCAGTACTTC. Supplemented by reference TRBV7-9 and TRBJ2-5, the full variable domain reads DTGVSQNPRHKITKRGQNVTFRCDPISEHNRLYWYRQTLGQGPEFLTYFQNEAQLEKSRLLSDRFSAERPKGSFSTLEIQRTEQGDSAMYLCASRSGVEETQYFGPGTRLLVL.

This chain joins TRBV7-2 and TRBJ1-1; 7 nucleotides match TRBD1. V was pared by 3 bases and J by 1 base, with 2 bases of the junction left unmatched. Germline-derived CDR1 and CDR2 are SGHTA and FQGNSA. This CDR3 has 14 amino acids. The CDR3 protein is CASSLGQKNTEAFF. For the CDR3, the DNA is TGTGCCAGCAGCTTGGGACAGAAGAACACTGAAGCTTTCTTT.